The 11 T cell receptor beta chains below all came from one sample that was sequenced in a study of identical twins. Via MiXCR, TCRdb re-called the 5' RACE reads, giving one row per CDR3 protein. The sample holds 430,000 or so distinct CDR3 sequences; 20% to 25% are singletons and the top ten take roughly 2.8%. This sample also belongs to another study, concerning T cells expressing NK-cell markers.

Sequenced input: CD4+ T cells sorted from blood. The receptors were gathered from a woman between 18 and 29 years old in good health.

This clonotype occurred a few times. V usage is TRBV10-3 and J usage is TRBJ2-1; 10 bases map to TRBD2. This CDR3 is built from 14 residues. V lost 4 bases and J lost 6; bases outside the gene matches: 3. CDR1 and CDR2 (germline): ENHRY, SYGVKD. The CDR3 loop reads CAISGLAGVNEQFF. DNA for the CDR3: TGTGCCATCAGTGGTCTAGCGGGGGTCAATGAGCAGTTCTTC.

This clonotype was found a few times. The rearrangement links TRBV25-1 to TRBJ1-2, with D possibly matching TRBD1 (6 bases). Germline V lookup: CDR1 MGHDK, CDR2 SYGVNS. The CDR3 runs to 14 residues. Deletions cut 9 bases from V and 4 bases from J, with 18 bases between. CDR3 amino acids: CASSWGGQLYGYTF. The CDR3 DNA follows: TGTGCCAGTTCATGGGGTGGACAGCTCTATGGCTACACCTTC.

V is TRBV29-1 and J is TRBJ1-1; D possibly corresponds to TRBD1 (5 bases). Germline V gives CDR1 SQVTM, CDR2 ANQGSEA. This CDR3 spans 14 amino acids. Trimming shortened V by 6 bases and J by 4 bases, and 18 bases separated the two germline ends. The DNA of the CDR3 is TGCAGCGTCATGGGGCAGTTTATGGCCACTGAAGCTTTCTTT. This codes for CSVMGQFMATEAFF.

This clonotype was observed a handful of times. J is TRBJ2-1 and V is TRBV7-2; D is possibly TRBD2 (6 bases). From germline, CDR1 is SGHTA and CDR2 FQGNSA. The ends were cut back, 2 bases at V and 2 bases at J, with 10 bases in the middle. The CDR3 spans 15 residues. The CDR3 reads CASSLWRGPYNEQFF. The CDR3 DNA reads as TGTGCCAGCAGCTTATGGCGGGGCCCCTACAATGAGCAGTTCTTC.

The chain recombines TRBV12-3 or TRBV12-4 with TRBJ2-7; 8 bases agree with TRBD2. The CDR3 spans 14 residues. Unmatched junction bases numbered 11, after V lost 7 bases and J lost 6 bases. In DNA form, the CDR3 reads TGTGCCAGCACCTCTTGGAGCCGGGAGGGCGAGCAGTACTTC. Amino acid sequence: CASTSWSREGEQYF.

The chain uses TRBV12-3 or TRBV12-4 and TRBJ2-5; weak D call: TRBD1 (5 bases). The CDR3 consists of 17 residues. V lost 4 bases, J lost 0 bases, and 18 bases lay in between. DNA for the CDR3: TGTGCCAGCAGTTCTAACGAAGCAGGGCGCTACCAAGAGACCCAGTACTTC. Translated: CASSSNEAGRYQETQYF.

V gene TRBV12-3 or TRBV12-4 combines with J gene TRBJ1-5, with D possibly being TRBD1 (6 bases). Trimming cost V 5 bases and J 6 bases, with 20 bases left between them. CDR3 length equals 16 residues. The CDR3 DNA reads as TGTGCCAGCAGTGGAACAGGGTTAGTTATAGCTCAGCCCCAGCATTTT. It yields the protein CASSGTGLVIAQPQHF.

The V call is TRBV15, the J call TRBJ1-5; D is perhaps TRBD1 (5 bases). The V gene lost 1 base and the J gene lost 1 base, with 8 bases spanning the gap. Germline V CDR1 and CDR2: LNHNV, YYDKDF (reference sequence). This CDR3 is built from 15 residues. In DNA, the CDR3 is TGTGCCACCAGCAGAGTCCGGGGCAGCAATCAGCCCCAGCATTTT. This codes for CATSRVRGSNQPQHF.

This clonotype occurred many times. The genes are TRBV3-1 and TRBJ1-1; D is unresolved. V was shortened by 6 bases and J by 2 bases, with 10 bases between the two germline ends. The CDR3 covers 13 residues. Per germline, CDR1 LGHDT and CDR2 YNNKEL (reference sequence). CDR3 nucleotides: TGTGCCAGCAGTCAAACTGGAAACACTGAAGCTTTCTTT. Translating it yields CASSQTGNTEAFF.

Only a few counts were recorded for this clonotype. This chain uses TRBV20-1 with TRBJ2-2, with D uncertain. The CDR3 consists of 14 residues. With 5 bases removed from V and 3 bases from J, the gap between germline ends came to 13 bases. Per the germline V gene, CDR1 is DFQATT and CDR2 is SNEGSKA (reference sequence). The chain's CDR3 is CSAEPLYYTGELFF. The CDR3 DNA sequence: TGCAGTGCTGAGCCCCTATATTACACCGGGGAGCTGTTTTTT.

This clonotype occurred a few times. The chain links TRBV5-1 to TRBJ1-5; 10 nucleotides line up with TRBD1. The CDR3 contains 14 residues. Germline-derived CDR1 and CDR2 are SGHRS and YFSETQ. Trimming took 4 bases from V and 6 from J; bases not matched to a gene: 4. The CDR3 DNA sequence: TGCGCCAGCAGCCAGGGGACAGGGGCTCAGCCCCAGCATTTT. It specifies CASSQGTGAQPQHF.